The TCR beta chain described here comes from a study of blood T cell repertoires in COVID-19. Study-level information: Collection of acute and convalescent COVID-19 samples took place in the United States, Italy and Spain. PBMCs, B-cell-depleted T cells, or T cells were the source of the cDNA or gDNA that made up the material.

Authors' analysis steps: Counts of nucleated cells, estimated from reference gene primer amplification, were obtained. The data were produced by immunoSEQ multiplex PCR, yet TCRdb's version contains in-frame clones alone and is incomplete. That table is the source of V, J and clone size, and D and trimming were worked out from the DNA. The table lists some 380,000 clones, roughly 90% of them singletons, with roughly 6.8% in the top ten. A single count supports this clone. The CDR3 length is 15 residues. Per germline, CDR1 SEHNR and CDR2 FQNEAQ (reference sequence). V shed 0 bases and J 7 bases; nucleotides not matched to a gene: 2.

J is TRBJ1-3 and V is TRBV7-9; the match to TRBD1 covers 11 bases. This receptor was taken from a young man with active or convalescent COVID-19. Sequencing used peripheral blood. In nucleotides, the CDR3 is TGTGCCAGCAGCTTAGCGGGGACAGGGGGGAACACCATATATTTT. Its protein product is CASSLAGTGGNTIYF.